The entry below gives a single TCR beta chain sequence along with its context. The sample is drawn from a study of blood T cell repertoires in COVID-19. Overall study: Samples representing acute and convalescent COVID-19 were sourced from the United States, Italy and Spain. Sample material is recorded as cDNA or gDNA derived from T cells, B-cell-depleted T cells, or PBMCs.

The CDR3 is 11 amino acids. V was cut by 8 bases and J by 7 bases, with 6 bases left in between. TCRdb's copy holds only in-frame clones and misses some; the assay was immunoSEQ multiplex PCR. The data hold 200,000 to 300,000 clones, with just under 85% observed a single time. The rearrangement uses TRBV12-3 or TRBV12-4 and TRBJ1-6; D not resolved. The sequence was obtained from a man older than 75 with acute or convalescent COVID-19. Sequenced input: peripheral blood. As DNA, the CDR3 is TGTGCCAGCTCAGGAAATTCACCCCTCCACTTT. Amino acids: CASSGNSPLHF.